The T cell receptor beta chain under discussion was sequenced for a study of post-analysis software for immune sequencing data. Study overall: The disease courses spanned relapsing-remitting, secondary progressive and progressive-relapsing forms of multiple sclerosis. General study points: Among a few TRBV segments more frequent in patients than controls were TRBV5-6, TRBV5-1 and TRBV20-1. Versus controls, multiple sclerosis patients showed significantly lower diversity (normalized Chao1). Strong co-clustering by F measure was evident for samples that had been prepared in the same batch.

The junction had 4 bases not matched to a gene; V was cut back by 0 bases and J by 5 bases. Germline CDR1 reads ENHRY; CDR2 reads SYGVKD. The CDR3 runs 16 residues. The TCR beta cDNA libraries contained unique molecular identifiers. Researchers reported 520,000 or so cDNA molecules coming from approximately 1 to 10 million T cells. TCRdb processed the PCR reads anew with MiXCR; each CDR3 protein has one entry. The data show hundreds of thousands of distinct CDR3 sequences, about 27% seen once. As regards this clonotype: Its target is unknown.

The sample was blood. This sequence joins TRBV10-3 and TRBJ2-1, with 10 bases lining up with TRBD2. The TCR comes from a girl aged 10 to 17 with multiple sclerosis. In DNA, the CDR3 is TGTGCCATCAGTGAGTCGAGACTAGCGGGTAACAATGAGCAGTTCTTC. It translates to CAISESRLAGNNEQFF.